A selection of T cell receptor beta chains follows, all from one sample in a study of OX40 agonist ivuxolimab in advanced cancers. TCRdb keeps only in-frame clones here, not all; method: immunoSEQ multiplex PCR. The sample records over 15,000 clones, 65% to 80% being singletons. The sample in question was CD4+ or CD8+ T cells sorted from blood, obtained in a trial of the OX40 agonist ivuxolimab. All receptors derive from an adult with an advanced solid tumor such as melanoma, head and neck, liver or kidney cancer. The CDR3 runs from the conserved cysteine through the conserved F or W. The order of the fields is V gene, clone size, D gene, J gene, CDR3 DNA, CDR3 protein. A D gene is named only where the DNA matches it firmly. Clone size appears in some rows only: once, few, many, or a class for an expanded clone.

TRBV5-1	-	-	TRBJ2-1	TGCGCCAGCAGCTTGGACTGGTATGGCAATGAGCAGTTCTTC	CASSLDWYGNEQFF
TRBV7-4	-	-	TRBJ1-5	TGTGCCAGCAGCCCCTACGTCGGGAAGAATCAGCCCCAGCATTTT	CASSPYVGKNQPQHF
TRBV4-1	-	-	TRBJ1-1	TGCGCCAGCAGCCAGTATCTAAGGGACACTGAAGCTTTCTTT	CASSQYLRDTEAFF
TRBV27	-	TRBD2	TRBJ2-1	TGTGCCAGCAGTTTATTGCCTAGCGGGACGGGCAGGAATGAGCAGTTCTTC	CASSLLPSGTGRNEQFF
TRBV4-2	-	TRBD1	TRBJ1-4	TGTGCCAGCAGCTCGCCGGGACAGGGGGCGACTAATGAAAAACTGTTTTTT	CASSSPGQGATNEKLFF
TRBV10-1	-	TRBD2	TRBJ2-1	TGCGCCAGCGGAGCTAGCGGGAGGTGGGATGAGCAGTTCTTC	CASGASGRWDEQFF
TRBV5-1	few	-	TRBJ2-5	TGCGCCAGCAGCCTGTCCCCAGGATCCCAAGAGACCCAGTACTTC	CASSLSPGSQETQYF
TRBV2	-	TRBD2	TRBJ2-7	TGTGCCAGCAGTGGGGACTGGACTAGCGGCCAAACGGAGCAGTACTTC	CASSGDWTSGQTEQYF
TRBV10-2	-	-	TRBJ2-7	TGCGCCAGCAGTGAGTCGACTCTTATATACGGGAGCGAGCAGTACTTC	CASSESTLIYGSEQYF
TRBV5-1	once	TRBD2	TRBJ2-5	TGCGCCAGCAGCTTGATGGGTCTAGCGGGAGGAGAGACCCAGTACTTC	CASSLMGLAGGETQYF
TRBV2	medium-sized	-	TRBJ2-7	TGTGCCAGCAGTTCACAGGATCTGCTCTCCTACGAGCAGTACTTC	CASSSQDLLSYEQYF
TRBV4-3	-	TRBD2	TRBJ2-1	TGCGCCAGCAGCCAAGATCGCACTAGCGGGAGGGGATACAATGAGCAGTTCTTC	CASSQDRTSGRGYNEQFF
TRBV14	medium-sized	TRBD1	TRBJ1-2	TGTGCCAGCAGCCAGGAATTCTCACAGGGGGCGCTTCCCTATGGCTACACCTTC	CASSQEFSQGALPYGYTF
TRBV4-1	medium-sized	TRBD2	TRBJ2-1	TGCGCCAGCAGCCCGGGCGGGGCTAGCGGGAGGGTCCCCTACAATGAGCAGTTCTTC	CASSPGGASGRVPYNEQFF
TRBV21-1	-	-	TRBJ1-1	TGTGCCAGCAGCAGACAGGGGGCACTGAACACTGAAGCTTTCTTT	CASSRQGALNTEAFF
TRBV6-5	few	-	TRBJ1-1	TGTGCCAGCAGTTACGCAACAGGGAGCACTGAAGCTTTCTTT	CASSYATGSTEAFF
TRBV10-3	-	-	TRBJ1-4	TGTGCCATCAGTGACGGCAGGGGCGAAAAACTGTTTTTT	CAISDGRGEKLFF
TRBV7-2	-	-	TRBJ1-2	TGTGCCAGCAGCCCGACCGGGAGCGGCTATGGCTACACCTTC	CASSPTGSGYGYTF
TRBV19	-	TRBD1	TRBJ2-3	TGTGCCAGTACCTCGGGACAGGGCACAGATACGCAGTATTTT	CASTSGQGTDTQYF
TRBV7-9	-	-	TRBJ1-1	TGTGCCAGCAGCTTAGGGGGTGTGCACACTGAAGCTTTCTTT	CASSLGGVHTEAFF
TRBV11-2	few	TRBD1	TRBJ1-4	TGTGCCAGCAGCTTAACCGGGACAGGGGGCGGTGAAAAACTGTTTTTT	CASSLTGTGGGEKLFF
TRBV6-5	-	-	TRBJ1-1	TGTGCCAGCAGTTACAGGGGAGTCTCGAAAACTGAAGCTTTCTTT	CASSYRGVSKTEAFF
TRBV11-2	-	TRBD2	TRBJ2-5	TGTGCCAGCAGCTCCGGACTAGCGACAACAAAAGAGACCCAGTACTTC	CASSSGLATTKETQYF
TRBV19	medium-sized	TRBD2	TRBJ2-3	TGTGCCAGTAGTCCCAGGCTAGCGGGAGGCCCAGATACGCAGTATTTT	CASSPRLAGGPDTQYF
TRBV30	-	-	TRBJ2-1	TGTGCCTGGAGTGTAGGACTTTATAATGAGCAGTTCTTC	CAWSVGLYNEQFF
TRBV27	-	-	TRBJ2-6	TGTGCCAGCAGCCTCGGCTGGACCGGGGCCAACGTCCTGACTTTC	CASSLGWTGANVLTF
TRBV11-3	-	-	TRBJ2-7	TGTGCCAGCAGCTTATCCTCCTACGAGCAGTACTTC	CASSLSSYEQYF
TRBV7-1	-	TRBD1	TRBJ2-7	TGTGCCAGCAGCATCGGACAGGGTTCCTACGAGCAGTACTTC	CASSIGQGSYEQYF
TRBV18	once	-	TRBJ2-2	TGTGCCAGCTCACCGGTTGGGACCGTTGTTTTTACCGGGGAGCTGTTTTTT	CASSPVGTVVFTGELFF
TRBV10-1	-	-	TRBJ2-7	TGCGCCAGCACCTCTACCTCCTACGAGCAGTACTTC	CASTSTSYEQYF
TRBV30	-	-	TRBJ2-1	TGTGCCTGGAGTGTACTGGACTTTTCCTACAATGAGCAGTTCTTC	CAWSVLDFSYNEQFF
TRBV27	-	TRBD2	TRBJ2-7	TGTGCCAGCAGATTGGGGGGGACTTTATACGAGCAGTACTTC	CASRLGGTLYEQYF
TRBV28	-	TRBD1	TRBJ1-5	TGTGCCAGCAGCTCGAGCGGGGGACAGTTAATTCAGCCCCAGCATTTT	CASSSSGGQLIQPQHF
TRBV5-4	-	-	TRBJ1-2	TGTGCCAGCAGCGCCTCCGGGTGGGGTTCTTATGGCTACACCTTC	CASSASGWGSYGYTF
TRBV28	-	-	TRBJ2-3	TGTGCCAGCAGTCGGACTGCCCTGGATACGCAGTATTTT	CASSRTALDTQYF
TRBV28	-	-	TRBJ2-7	TGTGCCAGCAGAATACCCGGCGGTTCCTACGAGCAGTACTTC	CASRIPGGSYEQYF
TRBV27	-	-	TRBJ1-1	TGTGCCAGCAGGTCACCAGGGCTGTGGAATACTGAAGCTTTCTTT	CASRSPGLWNTEAFF
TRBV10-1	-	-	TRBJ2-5	TGCGCCAGCAGTGAGTATGGCCAAGAGACCCAGTACTTC	CASSEYGQETQYF
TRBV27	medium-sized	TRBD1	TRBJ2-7	TGTGCCAGCAGTCCGACAGGGGACCACTCCTACGAGCAGTACTTC	CASSPTGDHSYEQYF
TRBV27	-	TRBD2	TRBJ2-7	TGTGCCAGCAGTCAGCGGGACGGTCACGAGCAGTACTTC	CASSQRDGHEQYF
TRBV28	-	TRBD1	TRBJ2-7	TGTGCCAGCAGTTTTCCCCTGACAGGGGTGACCGCCTACGAGCAGTACTTC	CASSFPLTGVTAYEQYF
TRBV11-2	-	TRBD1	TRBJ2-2	TGTGCCAGCGGGGACAGGGGTGACACCGGGGAGCTGTTTTTT	CASGDRGDTGELFF
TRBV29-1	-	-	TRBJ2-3	TGCAGCGTTGATCTCCACTTCCCTACTCCTGGGCGGGATAGCACAGATACGCAGTATTTT	CSVDLHFPTPGRDSTDTQYF
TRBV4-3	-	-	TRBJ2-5	TGCGCCAGCAGCCAAAGTTTGGGGGGCCAAGAGACCCAGTACTTC	CASSQSLGGQETQYF
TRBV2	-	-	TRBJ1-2	TGTGCCAGCAGTGAGGCCCCAGGGTACTATGGCTACACCTTC	CASSEAPGYYGYTF
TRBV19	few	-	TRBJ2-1	TGTGCCTGCAGTACAGGACTAACCTCACCCAATGAGCAGTTCTTC	CACSTGLTSPNEQFF
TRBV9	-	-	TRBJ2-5	TGTGCCAGCAGCGCCACAGGGCTACTCCAAGAGACCCAGTACTTC	CASSATGLLQETQYF
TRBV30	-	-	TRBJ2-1	TGTGCCTGGAGTGACCCGGGGCGGAGGGGCCTCAATGAGCAGTTCTTC	CAWSDPGRRGLNEQFF
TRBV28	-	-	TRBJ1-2	TGTGCCAGCAGCCCCACGGGGGATGGGTATGGCTACACCTTC	CASSPTGDGYGYTF
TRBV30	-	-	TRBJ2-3	TGTGCCTGGAGTGTTGGGGATACGCAGTATTTT	CAWSVGDTQYF
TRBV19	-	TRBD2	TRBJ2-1	TGTGCCAGTAGTTCTTGGACTAGCGGCCCTAATTCCGATGAGCAGTTCTTC	CASSSWTSGPNSDEQFF
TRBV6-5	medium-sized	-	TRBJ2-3	TGTGCCAGCAGTCGCCGGGACACCAACACAGATACGCAGTATTTT	CASSRRDTNTDTQYF
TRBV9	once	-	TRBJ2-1	TGTGCCAGCAGCGCCCCGGTCCGGGGAGAGCAGTTCTTC	CASSAPVRGEQFF
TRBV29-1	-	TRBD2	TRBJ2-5	TGCAGCGTTGAGGAAAGGGAGGGGGAGACCCAGTACTTC	CSVEEREGETQYF
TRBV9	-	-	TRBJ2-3	TGTGCCAGCAGCGCCAGGGAAGGGGGGCCGCAGTATTTT	CASSAREGGPQYF
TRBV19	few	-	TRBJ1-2	TGTGCCAGTAGCACCCCCGGGACAAAGAACTATGGCTACACCTTC	CASSTPGTKNYGYTF